This TCR beta chain was observed in a study of T cell repertoires in cytomegalovirus infection (dated by TCRdb to about 2019). Turning to the overall study: Peptide stimulations targeted recently identified HLA-C-restricted CMV epitopes, whose presentation resists viral immunomodulation, together with well-studied HLA-B-restricted epitopes. The HLA type of each donor mattered for the analysis, because public TCR beta signatures pointed to carriage of CMV infection along with the matching HLA type.

The treatment or condition label, read with the paper, signifies: in vitro stimulation with specific CMV peptide epitopes to enrich CMV-specific T cells. What the research found in general, with its limitations: Carriers of CMV infection plus the relevant HLA type were discriminated by the cumulative frequency of public TCR beta family members in the study cohort and in an independent roughly 340-donor cohort. The ex vivo response was dominated by HLA-C-restricted CMV-specific TCR beta clonotypes, and the single most frequent clonotype in two of eight donors was supplied by these HLA-C-restricted clonotypes.

From cysteine to phenylalanine, the CDR3 is 14 amino acids long. The DNA shown is the 42-base CDR3, in frame from base 1. V gives up 3 bases and J gives up 6 bases, and the segment between their germline ends measures 9 bases. The sequencing machine was an Illumina HiSeq 1500. Through fastp at Q25 and MiXCR, TCRdb rebuilt clones from the public reads, retaining in-frame beta chains. Merged by CDR3 protein, the rows form single entries marked with the most common genes and DNA. This sample holds around 500,000 distinct CDR3 sequences; 40% to 50% were observed only once. The ten most abundant clones make up roughly two fifths of the sample. The sample holds a few counts of this clonotype. No cognate antigen has been identified for it. No base quality values were provided; no much bigger clone lies one nucleotide off.

Recombination joined TRBV12-3 or TRBV12-4 with TRBJ1-6; the D segment cannot be called with confidence. The sequenced sample was cultured PBMCs, obtained from culture after CMV antigen stimulation. This TCR was sampled from a human donor in good health (CMV status not recorded). Some clones in this sample may be carry-over from other donors' samples. CDR3 region: CASSFGERNSPLHF. Here is the DNA: TGTGCCAGCAGTTTTGGAGAGCGTAATTCACCCCTCCACTTT.